One sample yielded the 19 T cell receptor beta chains listed below, sequenced in a study of T cells and Merkel cell carcinoma outcomes. Profiled with immunoSEQ multiplex PCR; TCRdb holds only in-frame clones, not every one. The profile shows roughly 2,000 clones, roughly 90% of them singletons. Sequenced input: tumor tissue from Merkel cell carcinoma. The receptors shown here come from a human donor with Merkel cell carcinoma.

This chain's CDR3 is CASSYDSGSEQFF. The CDR3 DNA follows: TGTGCCAGCAGTTATGACTCTGGGAGTGAGCAGTTCTTC. J is TRBJ2-1 and V is TRBV6-6; D may be TRBD2 (5 bases). V lost 3 bases, J lost 9 bases, and 12 bases lay in between. The germline gives CDR1 MNHNY, CDR2 SVGAGI (reference sequence). The CDR3 sequence is 13 residues long.

The CDR3 bases are TGTGCCAGCAGCTTGAGACGGGAATACAACTACGAGCAGTACTTC. It specifies CASSLRREYNYEQYF. The chain joins TRBV7-2 to TRBJ2-7, with a weak D call TRBD2 (5 bases). The length of the CDR3 is 15 residues. V was shortened by 3 bases and J by 3 bases, with 15 bases between the two germline ends. Germline values: CDR1 SGHTA, CDR2 FQGNSA.

The chain uses TRBV5-8 and TRBJ1-1; D not certain. V was trimmed by 5 bases and J by 11 bases, leaving 4 bases between them. Germline lookup yields CDR1 SGHTS and CDR2 YDEGEE. The length of the CDR3 is 8 residues. In DNA, the CDR3 is TGTGCCAGCAGGGACGCTTTCTTT. Amino acids: CASRDAFF.

This clone was seen once. V usage is TRBV6-5 and J usage is TRBJ2-7; D is perhaps TRBD2 (5 bases). The germline V gene has CDR1 MNHEY and CDR2 SVGAGI. The V gene lost 6 bases and the J gene lost 5 bases, with 20 bases spanning the gap. This CDR3 spans 15 amino acids. The CDR3, as DNA: TGTGCCAGCAGCTCCATGGGCGGGCACTTCAACGAGCAGTACTTC. Its protein is CASSSMGGHFNEQYF.

This clone was counted only a few times. This chain connects TRBV10-3 to TRBJ1-1, with a possible D match to TRBD1 (6 bases). CDR1 ENHRY and CDR2 SYGVKD come from the germline V gene. The length of the CDR3 is 14 residues. The V gene lost 3 bases and the J gene lost 5 bases, with 13 bases spanning the gap. The CDR3 coding sequence is TGTGCCATCAGTGAACGGGGGCAAGGGACTGAAGCTTTCTTT. It specifies CAISERGQGTEAFF.

The V and J genes are TRBV19 and TRBJ1-3; no definite D call. Germline V gene sequence: CDR1 LNHDA, CDR2 SQIVND (reference sequence). V was pared by 5 bases and J by 0 bases, with 5 bases between. CDR3 size: 13 residues. CDR3 sequence (DNA): TGTGCCAGTAGTGAAGGCTCTGGAAACACCATATATTTT. Encoded protein: CASSEGSGNTIYF.

The rearrangement links TRBV11-3 to TRBJ2-3; tentative D call: TRBD1 (6 bases). The CDR3 length is 15 residues. In germline, CDR1 is SGHNT, CDR2 YENEEA. Trimming removed 5 bases from V and 0 bases from J, with 12 bases in between. CDR3 loop: CASSQTGTSTDTQYF. In DNA, the CDR3 is TGTGCCAGCAGCCAAACAGGGACGAGCACAGATACGCAGTATTTT.

The gene calls are TRBV28 and TRBJ2-3, with 11 bases lining up with TRBD2. The CDR3 is 15 residues long. Germline CDR1 reads MDHEN; CDR2 reads SYDVKM. V gave up 4 bases and J gave up 4 bases; unmatched junction bases: 4. The CDR3 sequence: CASSSLAGGADTQYF. The CDR3 nucleotides are TGTGCCAGCAGTTCGCTAGCGGGGGGCGCAGATACGCAGTATTTT.

The sample holds one count of this clone. The chain recombines TRBV9 with TRBJ1-6, with D tentatively TRBD1 (5 bases). CDR1 and CDR2 (germline): SGDLS, YYNGEE. This CDR3 is built from 15 residues. V was cut by 0 bases and J by 10 bases, with 14 bases left in between. The chain's CDR3 is CASSVGGAGKSPLHF. The DNA of the CDR3 is TGTGCCAGCAGCGTAGGTGGGGCAGGGAAATCACCCCTCCACTTT.

The V and J genes are TRBV28 and TRBJ1-6; maybe TRBD1 (6 bases). The CDR3 has 14 residues. Trimming shortened V by 6 bases and J by 7 bases, and 13 bases separated the two germline ends. The germline V gene encodes CDR1 MDHEN and CDR2 SYDVKM. This chain's CDR3 is CASRPTGSNSPLHF. The CDR3 DNA is TGTGCCAGCAGACCGACAGGCTCCAATTCACCCCTCCACTTT.

The gene calls are TRBV5-4 and TRBJ2-7, with D possibly being TRBD2 (6 bases). CDR3 length equals 16 residues. V was trimmed by 0 bases and J by 0 bases, leaving 13 bases between them. Germline CDR1 reads SGHNT; CDR2 reads YYREEE (reference sequence). In nucleotides, the CDR3 is TGTGCCAGCAGCTTGGTCTCGGCGGGGAGCTCCTACGAGCAGTACTTC. Amino acid sequence: CASSLVSAGSSYEQYF.

V gene TRBV4-2 combines with J gene TRBJ2-7, with 8 bases matching TRBD2. Germline CDR1 LGHNA, CDR2 YNFKEQ. The CDR3 contains 14 residues. J lost 8 bases, V lost 0 bases, and 6 bases had no gene match. CDR3 DNA sequence: TGTGCCAGCAGCCAAGATTTAGCGGGACCTAAGCAGTACTTC. Translated: CASSQDLAGPKQYF.

The chain recombines TRBV19 with TRBJ2-7; D might be TRBD1 or TRBD2, each matching 6 bases. V lost 4 bases and J 3 bases, leaving 10 bases between the germline ends. The CDR3 runs to 13 residues. Germline lookup yields CDR1 LNHDA and CDR2 SQIVND (reference sequence). For the CDR3, the DNA is TGTGCCAGTAGTAGGGGGGCTGGCTACGAGCAGTACTTC. This encodes CASSRGAGYEQYF.

This clone was found once. CDR3 amino acids: CASSLGGQDPEKLFF. CDR3 in DNA: TGTGCCAGCAGCTTAGGGGGACAAGACCCTGAAAAACTGTTTTTT. The chain employs TRBV7-9 and TRBJ1-4, with D maybe TRBD1 (6 bases). Trimming took off 1 base at V and 7 bases at J, with 13 bases between the two ends. The CDR3 is 15 amino acids. The germline gives CDR1 SEHNR, CDR2 FQNEAQ (reference sequence). The full variable domain, rest sourced from reference TRBV7-9 and TRBJ1-4, is DTGVSQNPRHKITKRGQNVTFRCDPISEHNRLYWYRQTLGQGPEFLTYFQNEAQLEKSRLLSDRFSAERPKGSFSTLEIQRTEQGDSAMYLCASSLGGQDPEKLFFGSGTQLSVL.

This clone was observed a few times. The chain carries TRBV11-2 and TRBJ1-1; 7 bases match TRBD1. The germline V gene encodes CDR1 SGHAT and CDR2 FQNNGV. V lost 5 bases and J lost 5; bases outside the gene matches: 2. The CDR3 contains 12 residues. The CDR3 here is CASSPGQTEAFF. Here the CDR3 DNA reads TGTGCCAGCAGCCCGGGACAGACTGAAGCTTTCTTT.

The chain links TRBV5-4 to TRBJ2-2; D remains ambiguous. The CDR3 totals 16 residues. Germline V CDR1 and CDR2: SGHNT, YYREEE (reference sequence). V was pared by 0 bases and J by 6 bases, with 15 bases between. The CDR3 DNA reads as TGTGCCAGCAGCTTGGGCGGACCTAATGCCCCCGGGGAGCTGTTTTTT. Translation: CASSLGGPNAPGELFF.

Of note for this clone: At one end the junction does not follow the germline gene, possibly because of a read error. The chain has TRBV7-3 and TRBJ2-1; a weak D match, TRBD2 (6 bases). CDR3 length equals 15 residues. Germline CDR1 reads SGHTA; CDR2 reads FQGTGA. CDR3 amino acids: CASSLSGEDYNEQFF. In DNA form, the CDR3 reads TGTGCCAGCAGCTTAAGCGGGGAGGACTACAATGAGCAATTCTTC.

This chain links TRBV27 with TRBJ1-1; D gene unclear. This CDR3 has 15 amino acids. V lost 3 bases to trimming and J lost 0 bases, with 11 bases between them. Germline loops: CDR1 MNHEY, CDR2 SMNVEV (reference sequence). CDR3 in amino acids: CASSLHTGLNTEAFF. The CDR3, as DNA: TGTGCCAGCAGTTTGCACACGGGATTGAACACTGAAGCTTTCTTT.

The rearrangement links TRBV13 to TRBJ2-2; perhaps D is TRBD1 or TRBD2 (7 bases each). The germline CDR1 and CDR2 sequences are PRHDT and FYEKMQ (reference sequence). The CDR3 sequence is 16 residues long. V was clipped by 5 bases and J by 3 bases, with 16 bases between them. CDR3: CASSPGGAGHTGELFF. The CDR3 DNA is TGTGCCAGCAGCCCAGGGGGGGCCGGGCACACCGGGGAGCTGTTTTTT.